This T cell receptor beta chain was documented in a study of CD8+ T cells in alopecia areata. Study background: Percent affected scalp area, the SALT score, rated treated patients' severity. The study, taken as a whole, reports: Among the cells sequenced in scalp samples are also the resident alphabeta T cells of normal skin. For lesional scalp, especially alopecia totalis/universalis, clonality was higher than in normal scalp.

Germline loops: CDR1 GTSNPN, CDR2 SVGIG (reference sequence). This CDR3 contains 13 residues. J lost 10 bases, V lost 3 bases, and 5 bases had no gene match. Treatment specified: oral pan-JAK inhibitor, 5-10 mg twice daily. Collected material from alopecia areata patients comprised lesional scalp punch biopsies and peripheral blood. Extracted RNA was reverse transcribed into cDNA, the sequencing template. The table came from immunoSEQ multiplex PCR; TCRdb's copy has only in-frame clones and leaves some out. The sample holds over 100,000 clones, around 53% seen once. Note on this clone: What it recognizes is unknown.

This chain links TRBV30 with TRBJ1-6, with 8 nucleotides matching TRBD1. Material: CD8+ T cells sorted from blood, obtained at week 24, from a patient treated with tofacitinib. The sequence came from a human donor with alopecia areata. CDR3 residues: CAWSPGTGSPLHF. The DNA of the CDR3 is TGTGCCTGGAGCCCTGGGACAGGATCACCCCTCCACTTT.